This T cell receptor beta chain was recovered during a study of identical twins. Findings and limits, study-wide: Among monozygotic twins, out-of-frame TCR alpha sharing exceeded what models predicted. For zero-insertion analyses, partial confounding could come from invariant MAIT and iNKT cells.

This clonotype has more than one count but fewer than ten. No antigen is known for it. Germline V gene lookup returns CDR1 MNHNS and CDR2 SASEGT. Trimming pared 7 bases from V and 5 bases from J, leaving 8 bases between. The CDR3 length is 12 residues. Each CDR3 protein gets one entry after TCRdb re-called the 5' RACE reads with MiXCR. This sample has approximately 490,000 distinct CDR3 sequences, with about 22% found just once. The data also belong to a second study, concerning yellow fever vaccine responses in identical twins.

The chain links TRBV6-1 to TRBJ1-4; no firm D call. Sequences were obtained from CD4+ T cells sorted from blood. The receptor was isolated from a young woman in good health. The CDR3 DNA reads as TGTGCCAGCATGGGCGGCAATGAAAAACTGTTTTTT. Translated: CASMGGNEKLFF.